The 32 T cell receptor beta chains in this list originate from one sample, sequenced in a study of cytotoxic CD8 clonotypes in ibrutinib-treated CLL. Sequencing used immunoSEQ multiplex PCR; TCRdb keeps in-frame clones, though not all of them. The data show about 200,000 clones, 79% seen once. Source: PBMCs, taken after 12 months of ibrutinib treatment. The source of these receptors is a human donor with chronic lymphocytic leukemia.

The chain is built from TRBV27 and TRBJ2-7; D ambiguous. V dropped 3 bases and J dropped 5 bases, with 17 bases sitting between them. Germline V gives CDR1 MNHEY, CDR2 SMNVEV (reference sequence). CDR3 length: 15 amino acids. DNA for the CDR3: TGTGCCAGCAGTTTGTCCGGGCCCCTTGGCGACGAGCAGTACTTC. Translation: CASSLSGPLGDEQYF.

The J gene is TRBJ2-7, the V gene TRBV5-1; tentative D call: TRBD2 (7 bases). The CDR3 loop spans 15 amino acids. The V gene's germline CDR1 is SGHRS and CDR2 YFSETQ. Trimming took 2 bases from V and 2 from J, leaving 14 bases between them. The CDR3 bases are TGCGCCAGCAGCTTCGGCGAGGGGGGGACCTACGAGCAGTACTTC. It yields the protein CASSFGEGGTYEQYF.

This sequence joins TRBV4-2 and TRBJ1-2; D remains ambiguous. The germline gives CDR1 LGHNA, CDR2 YNFKEQ. The CDR3 is made up of 13 amino acids. Deletions cut 3 bases from V and 2 bases from J, with 7 bases between. CDR3 coding DNA: TGTGCCAGCAGCCAGGATCTGAACTATGGCTACACCTTC. It codes for CASSQDLNYGYTF.

The V gene is TRBV7-9, the J gene TRBJ2-7, with TRBD1 as a possible D gene (6 bases). Germline V lookup: CDR1 SEHNR, CDR2 FQNEAQ (reference sequence). The CDR3 covers 13 residues. V was trimmed by 3 bases and J by 2 bases, leaving 8 bases between them. CDR3 region: CASSLDSTYEQYF. The CDR3 DNA reads as TGTGCCAGCAGCTTGGACAGCACCTACGAGCAGTACTTC.

This rearrangement joins TRBV10-3 to TRBJ2-3; D unclear. CDR3 length: 15 amino acids. The V gene's germline CDR1 is ENHRY and CDR2 SYGVKD. V lost 4 bases and J 0 bases, leaving 11 bases between the germline ends. This CDR3 reads CAISGYGRSTDTQYF. The CDR3 bases are TGTGCCATCAGTGGGTACGGTCGTAGCACAGATACGCAGTATTTT.

V is TRBV5-1 and J is TRBJ1-2, with 8 bases matching TRBD1. There are 14 residues in the CDR3. Germline CDR1 and CDR2: SGHRS and YFSETQ. The J segment lost 5 bases and the V segment lost 5 bases, leaving 8 bases of the junction unmatched. The CDR3, as DNA: TGCGCCAGCAGTCCAGGGACAGGAGCTTATGGCTACACCTTC. Its protein product is CASSPGTGAYGYTF.

This clone has only a few counts. J is TRBJ2-7 and V is TRBV4-1; 10 bases fit TRBD1. The V gene's germline CDR1 is MGHRA and CDR2 YSYEKL. The CDR3 extends over 15 amino acids. J was trimmed by 6 bases and V by 3 bases; bases with no gene match: 8. This CDR3 reads CASSHARDRGLEQYF. CDR3 bases: TGCGCCAGCAGCCATGCCCGGGACAGGGGTCTCGAGCAGTACTTC.

The genes are TRBV5-5 and TRBJ2-2, with unresolved D. This CDR3 is built from 13 residues. In germline, CDR1 is SGHKS, CDR2 YYEKEE (reference sequence). V was pared by 4 bases and J by 5 bases, with 9 bases between. The CDR3 DNA follows: TGTGCCAGCAGCCCAGATTTGACCGGGGAGCTGTTTTTT. The encoded protein is CASSPDLTGELFF.

This clone appeared a few times. The rearrangement joins TRBV7-6 to TRBJ2-7; D is possibly TRBD2 (6 bases). Germline loops: CDR1 SGHVS, CDR2 FNYEAQ. The CDR3 sequence is 13 residues long. V dropped 4 bases and J dropped 3 bases, with 10 bases sitting between them. The CDR3 DNA sequence: TGTGCCAGCAGCTCGCCGGGACTCTACGAGCAGTACTTC. Its translation is CASSSPGLYEQYF.

A few counts support this clone. V is TRBV4-1 and J is TRBJ2-7, with TRBD1 matching over 7 bases. This CDR3 has 15 residues. V lost 1 base and J lost 2; bases outside the gene matches: 5. Germline loops: CDR1 MGHRA, CDR2 YSYEKL. CDR3 DNA sequence: TGCGCCAGCAGCCAAGGGACAGGCCCTACCTACGAGCAGTACTTC. Translated: CASSQGTGPTYEQYF.

V gene TRBV19 combines with J gene TRBJ2-2, with no clear D. This CDR3 region has 11 residues. The V end was cut by 3 bases, the J end by 7 bases, with 3 bases between. Germline CDR1 is LNHDA and CDR2 is SQIVND (reference sequence). The CDR3 DNA follows: TGTGCCAGTAGTATGGTCGGGGAGCTGTTTTTT. Its translation is CASSMVGELFF.

The V and J genes are TRBV28 and TRBJ2-5, with 9 bases matching TRBD1. The trim removed 2 bases at V and 5 bases at J, leaving 6 bases unmatched. This CDR3 is built from 15 residues. Germline-derived CDR1 and CDR2 are MDHEN and SYDVKM. The CDR3 sequence is CASSLRTGAKETQYF. The CDR3 coding sequence is TGTGCCAGCAGTTTAAGGACAGGGGCGAAGGAGACCCAGTACTTC.

The V call is TRBV13, the J call TRBJ2-5, with D perhaps assigned TRBD1 or TRBD2 (5 bases each). The J call may not be correct, given that the DNA end is closer to TRBJ2-7. Germline loops: CDR1 PRHDT, CDR2 FYEKMQ (reference sequence). CDR3 length: 13 residues. The CDR3 reads CASSLGVAYEQYF. In DNA form, the CDR3 reads TGTGCCAGCAGCTTGGGGGTCGCCTACGAGCAGTACTTC.

This chain joins TRBV25-1 and TRBJ1-1, with a tentative D call TRBD1 (5 bases). This CDR3 has 15 residues. Germline CDR1 is MGHDK and CDR2 is SYGVNS. The V end lost 5 bases, the J end lost 5 bases, and 18 bases lay between the germline ends. The CDR3: CASSSEWGRGTEAFF. DNA for the CDR3: TGTGCCAGCAGTTCCGAGTGGGGTAGGGGTACTGAAGCTTTCTTT.

This clone occurred a few times. This chain uses TRBV19 with TRBJ1-5; D possibly corresponds to TRBD1 (5 bases). Per germline, CDR1 LNHDA and CDR2 SQIVND (reference sequence). The CDR3 spans 14 residues. Trimming removed 3 bases at V and 5 bases at J, with 11 bases between. Written as DNA, the CDR3 is TGTGCCAGTAGTATCGGCGGGGGGGATCAGCCCCAGCATTTT. This translates into CASSIGGGDQPQHF.

The CDR3 protein is CASSADGWTPEQYF. The CDR3 coding sequence is TGTGCCAGCAGCGCGGACGGGTGGACTCCGGAGCAGTACTTC. The rearrangement links TRBV7-8 to TRBJ2-7, with D perhaps matching TRBD2 (5 bases). CDR1 SGHVS and CDR2 FQNEAQ come from the germline V gene. The V and J ends lost 5 bases and 7 bases respectively, with 18 bases between them. The CDR3 spans 14 residues.

This chain connects TRBV6-1 to TRBJ2-7; D not resolved. Germline lookup yields CDR1 MNHNS and CDR2 SASEGT. Trimming took off 4 bases at V and 11 bases at J, with 15 bases between the two ends. The CDR3 loop spans 12 amino acids. The CDR3 loop is CASSARPDQEYF. CDR3 DNA: TGTGCCAGCAGTGCACGACCGGACCAGGAGTACTTC.

The chain links TRBV6-6 to TRBJ2-7; TRBD1 matches 12 bases. The V gene end was trimmed by 5 bases and the J gene end by 3 bases; junction bases not matched to a gene: 5. The CDR3 length is 15 residues. Germline CDR1 reads MNHNY; CDR2 reads SVGAGI (reference sequence). CDR3 region: CASSTGQGAGYEQYF. The CDR3 nucleotides read TGTGCCAGCAGTACGGGACAGGGGGCCGGCTACGAGCAGTACTTC.

The V gene is TRBV27, the J gene TRBJ2-5; 9 bases line up with TRBD2. The V gene's germline CDR1 is MNHEY and CDR2 SMNVEV (reference sequence). This CDR3 contains 16 residues. J gave up 0 bases and V 3 bases, and 5 bases lay outside the gene matches. In DNA, the CDR3 is TGTGCCAGCAGTTTGGGCGCTAGCGGGGACCAAGAGACCCAGTACTTC. This codes for CASSLGASGDQETQYF.

This chain connects TRBV15 to TRBJ2-3; 11 bases agree with TRBD2. The CDR3 runs 16 residues. J gave up 7 bases and V 5 bases, and 11 bases lay outside the gene matches. Germline assignment: CDR1 LNHNV and CDR2 YYDKDF (reference sequence). The CDR3 spells CATSAPSSGGLYTQYF. The CDR3 DNA sequence: TGTGCCACCAGCGCCCCTTCTAGCGGGGGGCTTTATACGCAGTATTTT.

The chain links TRBV6-1 to TRBJ2-7; D possibly corresponds to TRBD1 (6 bases). Per the germline V gene, CDR1 is MNHNS and CDR2 is SASEGT. The CDR3 is 17 amino acids. Trimming left V 2 bases short and J 3 bases short, with 20 bases between. CDR3: CASSEQHLQGLGYEQYF. In DNA, the CDR3 is TGTGCCAGCAGTGAACAACACCTACAGGGTTTGGGCTACGAGCAGTACTTC.

The CDR3 nucleotides read TGCGCCAGCAGCTCGGGACAGGGATTCTCGAACACTGAAGCTTTCTTT. Its protein product is CASSSGQGFSNTEAFF. V is TRBV5-1 and J is TRBJ1-1; 9 bases align to TRBD1. The CDR3 has 16 amino acids. Germline CDR1 is SGHRS and CDR2 is YFSETQ. The J segment lost 1 base and the V segment lost 3 bases, leaving 7 bases of the junction unmatched.

This sequence joins TRBV5-1 and TRBJ2-1; 8 nucleotides agree with TRBD1. This CDR3 is built from 20 residues. Looked up from germline, CDR1 is SGHRS and CDR2 is YFSETQ. The V and J ends lost 7 bases and 7 bases, in that order; junction bases with no gene match: 28. Written as DNA, the CDR3 is TGCGCCAGCCCTAATCGGACAGGGCATCGGGCGGAAGCCGGCCGGAATGAGCAGTTCTTC. It codes for CASPNRTGHRAEAGRNEQFF.

The chain is built from TRBV6-5 and TRBJ1-2, with no clear D. The germline CDR1 and CDR2 sequences are MNHEY and SVGAGI. V was trimmed by 4 bases and J by 0 bases, leaving 9 bases between them. The CDR3 runs 14 residues. The CDR3 sequence: CASSFGGSNYGYTF. For the CDR3, the DNA is TGTGCCAGCAGTTTCGGCGGATCTAACTATGGCTACACCTTC.

CDR3 DNA: TGCGCCAGCTCCGGACAGGACCTCTCCTACGAGCAGTACTTC. It is translated as CASSGQDLSYEQYF. The rearrangement links TRBV5-1 to TRBJ2-7; 7 nucleotides line up with TRBD1. The CDR3 covers 14 residues. V was clipped by 7 bases and J by 0 bases; unmatched bases: 7. Germline V gene data show CDR1 as SGHRS and CDR2 as YFSETQ.

This sequence joins TRBV27 and TRBJ1-6, with D unclear. Trimming removed 0 bases from V and 0 bases from J, with 6 bases in between. The CDR3 totals 16 residues. Germline V gene sequence: CDR1 MNHEY, CDR2 SMNVEV (reference sequence). CDR3 loop: CASSLSRSSYNSPLHF. In DNA form, the CDR3 reads TGTGCCAGCAGTTTATCGCGAAGCTCCTATAATTCACCCCTCCACTTT.

This clone was seen a handful of times. V usage is TRBV15 and J usage is TRBJ1-1, with D perhaps matching TRBD1 (5 bases). V was pared by 1 base and J by 0 bases, with 9 bases between. This CDR3 comprises 15 residues. CDR1 and CDR2 (germline): LNHNV, YYDKDF (reference sequence). CDR3 DNA: TGTGCCACCAGCAGAGGGGGCGGATTGAACACTGAAGCTTTCTTT. It translates to CATSRGGGLNTEAFF.

This chain links TRBV7-6 with TRBJ2-3; TRBD2 aligns across 10 bases. The junction had 13 bases not matched to a gene; V was cut back by 8 bases and J by 5 bases. Germline loops: CDR1 SGHVS, CDR2 FNYEAQ. The CDR3 loop spans 16 amino acids. The CDR3 DNA is TGTGCCAGCCAACCTCGTTTAGCGGGAGGAATAGATACGCAGTATTTT. It specifies CASQPRLAGGIDTQYF.

The chain carries TRBV6-1 and TRBJ1-1; D not resolved. The germline V and J ends were trimmed by 1 base and 11 bases, with 11 bases remaining between them. The CDR3 contains 12 residues. The germline V gene has CDR1 MNHNS and CDR2 SASEGT. CDR3 sequence (DNA): TGTGCCAGCAGTGAAGAAGCAGCTAAGGCTTTCTTT. Translation gives CASSEEAAKAFF.

The rearrangement uses TRBV7-6 and TRBJ2-2; no reliable D call. CDR3 size: 17 residues. V was shortened by 0 bases and J by 3 bases, with 14 bases between the two germline ends. CDR1 is SGHVS and CDR2 is FNYEAQ in the germline V gene. The CDR3 protein is CASSLAPNRVDTGELFF. The CDR3 DNA follows: TGTGCCAGCAGCTTAGCCCCTAATAGGGTGGACACCGGGGAGCTGTTTTTT.

The chain carries TRBV27 and TRBJ1-5; TRBD1 matches at 8 bases. The CDR3 has 17 residues. Germline trimming cut 2 bases from V and 2 bases from J; bases unmatched to any gene: 8. Looked up from germline, CDR1 is MNHEY and CDR2 is SMNVEV (reference sequence). In nucleotides, the CDR3 is TGTGCCAGCAGTTTAGGCGGACAGGGTATGGGCAATCAGCCCCAGCATTTT. Its protein product is CASSLGGQGMGNQPQHF.

The chain recombines TRBV6-4 with TRBJ1-5; no definite D call. The CDR3 is 14 residues long. The ends were cut back, 10 bases at V and 0 bases at J, with 13 bases in the middle. Germline CDR1 MRHNA, CDR2 SNTAGT. CDR3 nucleotides: TGTGCCACCTCCCCGATCTTTAGCAATCAGCCCCAGCATTTT. Translation gives CATSPIFSNQPQHF.